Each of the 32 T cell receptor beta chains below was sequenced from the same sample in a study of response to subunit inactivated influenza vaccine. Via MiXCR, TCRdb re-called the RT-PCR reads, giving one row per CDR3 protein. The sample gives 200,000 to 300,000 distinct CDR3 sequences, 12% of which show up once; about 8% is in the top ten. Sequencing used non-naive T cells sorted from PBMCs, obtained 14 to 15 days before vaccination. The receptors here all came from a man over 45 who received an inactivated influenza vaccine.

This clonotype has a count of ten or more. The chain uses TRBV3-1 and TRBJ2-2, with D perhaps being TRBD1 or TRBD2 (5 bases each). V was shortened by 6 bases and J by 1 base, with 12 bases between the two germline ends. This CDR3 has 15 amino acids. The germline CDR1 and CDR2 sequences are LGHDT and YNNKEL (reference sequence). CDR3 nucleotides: TGTGCCAGCAGTAAAGGGGAGTTGAACACCGGGGAGCTGTTTTTT. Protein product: CASSKGELNTGELFF.

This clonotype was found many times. This CDR3 is CASSQDRRGFEQFF. CDR3 sequence (DNA): TGCGCCAGCAGCCAAGATCGGAGGGGGTTTGAGCAGTTCTTC. The chain joins TRBV4-3 to TRBJ2-1; D may match TRBD1 or TRBD2 (6 bases each). V shed 0 bases and J shed 9 bases, with 12 bases lying between them. The CDR3 sequence is 14 residues long. Germline V gives CDR1 LGHNA, CDR2 YSLEER.

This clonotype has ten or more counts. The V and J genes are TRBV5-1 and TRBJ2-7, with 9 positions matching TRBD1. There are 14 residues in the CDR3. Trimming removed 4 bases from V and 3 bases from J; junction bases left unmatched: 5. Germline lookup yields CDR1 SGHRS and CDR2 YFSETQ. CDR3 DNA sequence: TGCGCCAGCAGCGTGGACAGGGGTCGCTACGAGCAGTACTTC. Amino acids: CASSVDRGRYEQYF.

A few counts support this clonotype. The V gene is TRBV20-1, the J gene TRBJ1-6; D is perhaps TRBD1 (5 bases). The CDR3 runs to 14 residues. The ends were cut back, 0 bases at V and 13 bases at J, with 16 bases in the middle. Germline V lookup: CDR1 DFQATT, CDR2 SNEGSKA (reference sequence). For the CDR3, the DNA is TGCAGTGCTAGAGATAGGGACGGACCTAGCCCCCTCCACTTT. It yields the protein CSARDRDGPSPLHF.

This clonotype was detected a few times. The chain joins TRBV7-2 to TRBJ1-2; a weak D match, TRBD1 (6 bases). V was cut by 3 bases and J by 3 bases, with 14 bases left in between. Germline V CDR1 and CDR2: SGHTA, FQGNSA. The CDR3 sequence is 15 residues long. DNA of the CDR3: TGTGCCAGCAGCTTGGGCTTGGGGGGCTACTATGGCTACACCTTC. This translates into CASSLGLGGYYGYTF. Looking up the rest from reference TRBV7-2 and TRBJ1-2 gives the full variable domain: GAGVSQSPSNKVTEKGKDVELRCDPISGHTALYWYRQSLGQGLEFLIYFQGNSAPDKSGLPSDRFSAERTGGSVSTLTIQRTQQEDSAVYLCASSLGLGGYYGYTFGSGTRLTVV.

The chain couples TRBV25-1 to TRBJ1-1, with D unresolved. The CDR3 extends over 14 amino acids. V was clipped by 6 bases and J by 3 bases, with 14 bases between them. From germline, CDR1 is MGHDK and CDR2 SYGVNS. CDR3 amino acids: CASSETTRDTEAFF. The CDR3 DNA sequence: TGTGCCAGCAGCGAAACTACCCGGGACACTGAAGCTTTCTTT. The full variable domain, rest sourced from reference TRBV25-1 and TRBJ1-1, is EADIYQTPRYLVIGTGKKITLECSQTMGHDKMYWYQQDPGMELHLIHYSYGVNSTEKGDLSSESTVSRIRTEHFPLTLESARPSHTSQYLCASSETTRDTEAFFGQGTRLTVV.

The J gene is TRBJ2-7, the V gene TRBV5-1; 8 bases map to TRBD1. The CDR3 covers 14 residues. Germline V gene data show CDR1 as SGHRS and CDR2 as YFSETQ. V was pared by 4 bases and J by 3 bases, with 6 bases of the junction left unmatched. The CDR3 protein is CASSGKGQVYEQYF. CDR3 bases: TGCGCCAGCAGCGGAAAGGGACAGGTCTACGAGCAGTACTTC. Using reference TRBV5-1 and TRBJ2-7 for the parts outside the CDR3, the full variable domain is KAGVTQTPRYLIKTRGQQVTLSCSPISGHRSVSWYQQTPGQGLQFLFEYFSETQRNKGNFPGRFSGRQFSNSRSEMNVSTLELGDSALYLCASSGKGQVYEQYFGPGTRLTVT.

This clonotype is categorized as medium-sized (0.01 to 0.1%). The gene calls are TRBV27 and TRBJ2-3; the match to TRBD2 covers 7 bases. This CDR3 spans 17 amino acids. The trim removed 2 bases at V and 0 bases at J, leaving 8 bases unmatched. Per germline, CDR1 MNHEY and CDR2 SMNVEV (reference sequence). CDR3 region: CASSLLPYSGSTDTQYF. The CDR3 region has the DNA TGTGCCAGCAGTTTACTCCCCTATAGCGGGAGCACAGATACGCAGTATTTT.

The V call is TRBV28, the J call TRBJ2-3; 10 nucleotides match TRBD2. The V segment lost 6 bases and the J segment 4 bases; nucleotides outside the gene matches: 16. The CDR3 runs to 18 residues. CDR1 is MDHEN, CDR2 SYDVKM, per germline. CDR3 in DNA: TGTGCCAGCAGACAACTAGCGGGGCTTGGGACTGGCGCAGATACGCAGTATTTT. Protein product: CASRQLAGLGTGADTQYF.

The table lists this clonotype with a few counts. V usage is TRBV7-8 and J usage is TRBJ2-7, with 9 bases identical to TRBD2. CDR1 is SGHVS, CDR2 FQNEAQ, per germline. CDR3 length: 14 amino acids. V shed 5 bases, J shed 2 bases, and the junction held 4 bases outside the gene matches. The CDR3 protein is CASSELAGPYEQYF. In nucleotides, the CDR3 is TGTGCCAGCAGCGAACTAGCGGGTCCCTACGAGCAGTACTTC.

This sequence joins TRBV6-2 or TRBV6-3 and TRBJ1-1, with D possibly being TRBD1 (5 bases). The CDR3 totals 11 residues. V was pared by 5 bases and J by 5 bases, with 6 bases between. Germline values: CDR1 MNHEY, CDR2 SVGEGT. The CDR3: CASSRGTEAFF. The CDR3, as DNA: TGTGCCAGCAGTCGGGGGACTGAAGCTTTCTTT.

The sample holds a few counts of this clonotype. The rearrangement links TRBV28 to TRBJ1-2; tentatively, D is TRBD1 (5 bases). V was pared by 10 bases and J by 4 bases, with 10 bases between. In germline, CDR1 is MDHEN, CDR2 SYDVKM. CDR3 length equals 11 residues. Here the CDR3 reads CATQTVYGYTF. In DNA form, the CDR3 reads TGTGCCACACAGACAGTCTATGGCTACACCTTC.

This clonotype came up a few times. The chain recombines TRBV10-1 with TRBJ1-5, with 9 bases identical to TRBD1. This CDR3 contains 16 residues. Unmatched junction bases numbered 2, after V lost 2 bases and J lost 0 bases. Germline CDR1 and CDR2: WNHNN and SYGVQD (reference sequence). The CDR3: CASSEGTGYSNQPQHF. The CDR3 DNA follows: TGCGCCAGCAGTGAGGGGACAGGGTATAGCAATCAGCCCCAGCATTTT.

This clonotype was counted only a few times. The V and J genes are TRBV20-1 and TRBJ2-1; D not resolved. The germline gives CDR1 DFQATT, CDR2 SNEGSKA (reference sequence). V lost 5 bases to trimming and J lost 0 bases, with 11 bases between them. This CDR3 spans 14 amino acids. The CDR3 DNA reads TGCAGTGCTTATACCAGAAGCTCCTACAATGAGCAGTTCTTC. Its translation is CSAYTRSSYNEQFF.

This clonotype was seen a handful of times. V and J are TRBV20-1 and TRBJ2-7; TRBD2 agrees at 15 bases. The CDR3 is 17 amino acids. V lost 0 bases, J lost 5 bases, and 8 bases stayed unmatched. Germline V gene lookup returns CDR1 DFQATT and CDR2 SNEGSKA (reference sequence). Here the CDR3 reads CSARDPGLAGGANEQYF. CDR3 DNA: TGCAGTGCTAGAGACCCCGGACTAGCGGGAGGGGCCAACGAGCAGTACTTC.

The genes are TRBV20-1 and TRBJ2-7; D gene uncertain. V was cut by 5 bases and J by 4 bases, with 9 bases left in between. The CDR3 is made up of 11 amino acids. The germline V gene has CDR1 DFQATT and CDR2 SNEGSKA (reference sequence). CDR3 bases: TGCAGTGCTCCGTCAGGATACGAGCAGTACTTC. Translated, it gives CSAPSGYEQYF.

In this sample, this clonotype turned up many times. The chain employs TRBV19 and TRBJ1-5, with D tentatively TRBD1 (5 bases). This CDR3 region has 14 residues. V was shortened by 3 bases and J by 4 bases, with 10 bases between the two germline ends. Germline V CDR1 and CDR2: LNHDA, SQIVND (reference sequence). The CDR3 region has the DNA TGTGCCAGTAGTATGGGACGGAAAAATCAGCCCCAGCATTTT. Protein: CASSMGRKNQPQHF.

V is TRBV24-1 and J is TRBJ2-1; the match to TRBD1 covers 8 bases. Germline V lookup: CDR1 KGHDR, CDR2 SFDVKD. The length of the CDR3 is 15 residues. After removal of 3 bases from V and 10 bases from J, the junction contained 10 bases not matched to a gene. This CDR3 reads CATSDPGQGRYEQFF. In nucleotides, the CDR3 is TGTGCCACCAGTGATCCAGGACAGGGAAGATACGAGCAGTTCTTC.

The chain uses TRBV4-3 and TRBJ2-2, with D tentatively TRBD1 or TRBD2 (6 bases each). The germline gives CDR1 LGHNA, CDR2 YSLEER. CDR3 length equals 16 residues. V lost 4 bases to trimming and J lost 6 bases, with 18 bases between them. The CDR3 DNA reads TGCGCCAGCAGCCGTCGTAGGGGGGATATACCCGGGGAGCTGTTTTTT. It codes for CASSRRRGDIPGELFF.

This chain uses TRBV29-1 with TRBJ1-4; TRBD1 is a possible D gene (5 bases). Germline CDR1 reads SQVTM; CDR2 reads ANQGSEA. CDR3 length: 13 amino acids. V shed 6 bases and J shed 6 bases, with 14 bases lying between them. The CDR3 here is CSVRQRSDEKLFF. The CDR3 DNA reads TGCAGCGTCCGACAGAGAAGTGATGAAAAACTGTTTTTT. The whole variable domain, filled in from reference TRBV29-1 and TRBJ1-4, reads SAVISQKPSRDICQRGTSLTIQCQVDSQVTMMFWYRQQPGQSLTLIATANQGSEATYESGFVIDKFPISRPNLTFSTLTVSNMSPEDSSIYLCSVRQRSDEKLFFGSGTQLSVL.

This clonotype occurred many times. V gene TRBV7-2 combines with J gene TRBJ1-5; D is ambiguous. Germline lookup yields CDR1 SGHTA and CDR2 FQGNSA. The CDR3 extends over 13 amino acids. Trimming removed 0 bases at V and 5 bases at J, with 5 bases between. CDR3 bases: TGTGCCAGCAGCTTAGCGTTCGATCAGCCCCAGCATTTT. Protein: CASSLAFDQPQHF.

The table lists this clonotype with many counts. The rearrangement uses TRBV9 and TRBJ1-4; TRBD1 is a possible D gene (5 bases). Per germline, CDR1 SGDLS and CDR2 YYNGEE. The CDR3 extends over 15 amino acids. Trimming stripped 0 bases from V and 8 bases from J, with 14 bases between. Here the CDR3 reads CASSVGGSTVEKLFF. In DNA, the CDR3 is TGTGCCAGCAGCGTAGGTGGGTCGACAGTCGAAAAACTGTTTTTT. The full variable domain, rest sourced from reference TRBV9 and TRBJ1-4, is DSGVTQTPKHLITATGQRVTLRCSPRSGDLSVYWYQQSLDQGLQFLIQYYNGEERAKGNILERFSAQQFPDLHSELNLSSLELGDSALYFCASSVGGSTVEKLFFGSGTQLSVL.

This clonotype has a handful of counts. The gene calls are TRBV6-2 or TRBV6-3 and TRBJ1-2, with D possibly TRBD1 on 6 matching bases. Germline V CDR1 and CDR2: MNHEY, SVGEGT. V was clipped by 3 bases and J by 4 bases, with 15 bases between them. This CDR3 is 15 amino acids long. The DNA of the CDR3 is TGTGCCAGCAGTTATCCCCTTGTAGGGGGCTATGGCTACACCTTC. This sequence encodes CASSYPLVGGYGYTF.

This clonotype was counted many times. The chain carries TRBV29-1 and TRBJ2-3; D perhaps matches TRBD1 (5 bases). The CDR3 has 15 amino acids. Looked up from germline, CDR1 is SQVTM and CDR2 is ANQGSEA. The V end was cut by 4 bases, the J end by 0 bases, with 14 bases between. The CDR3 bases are TGCAGCGTTGGATCCGGACACCTTAGCACAGATACGCAGTATTTT. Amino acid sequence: CSVGSGHLSTDTQYF.

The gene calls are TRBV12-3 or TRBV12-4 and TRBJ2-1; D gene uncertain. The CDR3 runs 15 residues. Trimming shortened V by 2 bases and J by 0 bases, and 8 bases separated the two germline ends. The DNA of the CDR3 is TGTGCCAGCAGTTTATTCAGCGCCTCCTACAATGAGCAGTTCTTC. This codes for CASSLFSASYNEQFF.

The CDR3 region is CASSQGGLPTPTDTQYF. The CDR3 nucleotides are TGCGCCAGCAGCCAAGGGGGCCTACCGACTCCCACAGATACGCAGTATTTT. This sequence joins TRBV4-1 and TRBJ2-3; tentative D call: TRBD1 (5 bases). Trimming removed 1 base at V and 2 bases at J, with 16 bases between. The CDR3 is made up of 17 amino acids. Germline V gene sequence: CDR1 MGHRA, CDR2 YSYEKL.

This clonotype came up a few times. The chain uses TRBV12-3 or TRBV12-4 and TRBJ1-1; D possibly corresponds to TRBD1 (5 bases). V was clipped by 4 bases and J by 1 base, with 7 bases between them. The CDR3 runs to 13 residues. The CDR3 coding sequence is TGTGCCAGCAGTTGGGGACCGAACACTGAAGCTTTCTTT. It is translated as CASSWGPNTEAFF.

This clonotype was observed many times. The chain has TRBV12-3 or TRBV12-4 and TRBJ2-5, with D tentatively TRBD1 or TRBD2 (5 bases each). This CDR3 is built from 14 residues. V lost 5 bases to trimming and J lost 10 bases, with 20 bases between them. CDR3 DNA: TGTGCCAGCAGTCCAAGGGACGGATCAATTGTCCAGTACTTC. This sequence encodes CASSPRDGSIVQYF.

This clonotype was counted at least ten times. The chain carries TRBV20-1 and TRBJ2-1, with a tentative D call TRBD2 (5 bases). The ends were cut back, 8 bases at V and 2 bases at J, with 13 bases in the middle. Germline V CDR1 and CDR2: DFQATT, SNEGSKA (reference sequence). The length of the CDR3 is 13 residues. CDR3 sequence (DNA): TGCAGTAGTTCGAGCGGTACCTACAATGAGCAGTTCTTC. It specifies CSSSSGTYNEQFF.

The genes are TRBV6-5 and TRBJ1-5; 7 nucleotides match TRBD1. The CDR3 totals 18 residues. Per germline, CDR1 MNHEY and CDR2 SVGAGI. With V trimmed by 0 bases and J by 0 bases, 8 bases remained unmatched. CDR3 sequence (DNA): TGTGCCAGCAGTTACTCGGACAGGTATTATTATAGCAATCAGCCCCAGCATTTT. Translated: CASSYSDRYYYSNQPQHF.

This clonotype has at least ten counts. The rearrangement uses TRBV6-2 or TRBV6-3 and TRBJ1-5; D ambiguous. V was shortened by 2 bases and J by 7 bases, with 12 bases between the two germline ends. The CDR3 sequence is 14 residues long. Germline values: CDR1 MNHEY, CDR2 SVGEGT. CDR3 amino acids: CASSYPPGSQPQHF. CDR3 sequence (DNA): TGTGCCAGCAGTTACCCCCCGGGCTCACAGCCCCAGCATTTT.

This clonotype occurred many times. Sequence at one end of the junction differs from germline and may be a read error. The CDR3 reads CASSGTAENF. The CDR3 DNA sequence: TGTGCCAGCAGCGGGACAGCCGAGAATTTT. This rearrangement joins TRBV2 to TRBJ1-1, with 7 bases matching TRBD1. This CDR3 contains 10 residues. Germline V lookup: CDR1 SNHLY, CDR2 FYNNEI.